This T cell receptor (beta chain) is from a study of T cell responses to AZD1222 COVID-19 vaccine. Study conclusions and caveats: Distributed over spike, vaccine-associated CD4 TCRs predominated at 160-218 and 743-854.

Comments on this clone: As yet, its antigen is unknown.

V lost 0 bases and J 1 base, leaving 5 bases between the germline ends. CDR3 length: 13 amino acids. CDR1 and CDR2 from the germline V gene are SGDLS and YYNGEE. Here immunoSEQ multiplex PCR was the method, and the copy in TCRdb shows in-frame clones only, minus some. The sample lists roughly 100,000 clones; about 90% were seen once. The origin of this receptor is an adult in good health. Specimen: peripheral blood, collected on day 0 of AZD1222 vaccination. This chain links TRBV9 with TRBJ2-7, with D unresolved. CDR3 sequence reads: CASSVGWSYEQYF. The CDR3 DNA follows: TGTGCCAGCAGCGTAGGGTGGTCCTACGAGCAGTACTTC.